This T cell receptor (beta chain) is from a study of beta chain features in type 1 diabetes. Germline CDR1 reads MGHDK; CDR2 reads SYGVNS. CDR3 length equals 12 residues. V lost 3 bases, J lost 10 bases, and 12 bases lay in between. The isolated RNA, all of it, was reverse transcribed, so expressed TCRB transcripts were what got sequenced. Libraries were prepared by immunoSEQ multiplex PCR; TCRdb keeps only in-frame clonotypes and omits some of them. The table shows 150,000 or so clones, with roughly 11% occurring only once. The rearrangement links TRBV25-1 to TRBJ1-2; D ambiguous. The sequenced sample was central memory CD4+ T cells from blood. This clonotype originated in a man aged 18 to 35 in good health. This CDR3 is CASSERGSVYTF. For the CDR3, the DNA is TGTGCCAGCAGTGAGAGAGGTTCTGTCTACACCTTC.